This T cell receptor (beta chain) was recovered during a study of CD8+ T cells in alopecia areata. Notes on the study in general: Many expanded lesional clones persisted during tofacitinib (in both scalp and blood). Among the top 100, expanded CD8+ clones were significantly decreased by tofacitinib, as was scalp clonality.

Note on this clone: Its target is unknown.

The treatment was: oral pan-JAK inhibitor, 5-10 mg twice daily. The CDR3 runs 13 residues. V was pared by 4 bases and J by 1 base, with 1 base of the junction left unmatched. Germline CDR1 SQVTM, CDR2 ANQGSEA. The sequencing template was cDNA reverse transcribed from extracted RNA. Here immunoSEQ multiplex PCR was the method, and the copy in TCRdb shows in-frame clones only, minus some. Altogether some 200,000 clones are present, approximately 47% being singletons, with the ten largest covering approximately 2.4%. The TCR sequence derives from a human donor with alopecia areata. The specimen comprised CD4+ T cells sorted from blood, sampled at approximately week 36, from a patient treated with tofacitinib. The chain uses TRBV29-1 and TRBJ2-4; TRBD1 agrees at 7 bases. CDR3 sequence (DNA): TGCAGCGTTGCACAGGGGGCCAAAAACATTCAGTACTTC. Translating it yields CSVAQGAKNIQYF.